This T cell receptor (beta chain) comes out of a study of spatial heterogeneity in lung cancer. Study-wide context: Beta-chain sequences were consistently detected more often than alpha-chain sequences.

This clonotype was seen repeatedly, ten times or more. Its antigen is as yet unknown. This beta chain is off target for a library built for alpha chains, so its abundance means little. CDR3 length equals 15 residues. Trimming removed 1 base at V and 1 base at J, with 11 bases between. Per the germline V gene, CDR1 is LGHNA and CDR2 is YNFKEQ. Overall study results and limits: How many expanded intratumoral alpha and beta TCRs were present tracked the tumor mutation count, which was a count of nonsynonymous mutations.

TCRdb ran MiXCR on the 5' RACE reads and lists one entry per CDR3 protein. The table includes fewer than 15,000 distinct CDR3 sequences, roughly 6% detected once. Sample time point: sample taken at primary tumor resection. The receptor comes from a female donor with early-stage non-small cell lung cancer. The chain recombines TRBV4-2 with TRBJ2-7; D is unclear. The sequencing here drew on lung tumor tissue, taken at surgery. The CDR3 sequence is CASSQAFLQSYEQYF. Written as DNA, the CDR3 is TGTGCCAGCAGCCAAGCGTTTTTACAATCCTACGAGCAGTACTTC.